This T cell receptor (beta chain) was captured by sequencing in a study of OX40 agonist ivuxolimab in advanced cancers. Notes on the research overall: Ivuxolimab was an agonistic, fully human IgG2 monoclonal antibody directed against OX40 (CD134), a costimulatory receptor. Intravenous ivuxolimab was administered to patients every 2 weeks at six dose levels: 0.01, 0.1, 0.3, 1.5, 3 and 10 mg/kg. In the dose-escalation cohort, 70% to 90% of patients were male, and the mean age was 60 years with a range of roughly 20 to 79. The purpose of peripheral TCRbeta sequencing was to test whether ivuxolimab changed TCR sequence diversity and led to clonal T-cell expansion. Partial responses occurred in three dose-escalation patients: two with cutaneous melanoma and one with hepatocellular carcinoma. Among the 50 to 55 dose-escalation patients, about 20 had hepatocellular carcinoma, 15 or so melanoma, 9 renal cell carcinoma and 9 head and neck cancer. Patients were allowed to have had prior anti-PD-1, anti-PD-L1 or anti-CTLA-4 therapy, and approximately 40% of the dose-escalation patients had been treated with checkpoint inhibitors. The paper describes the monotherapy dose-escalation part (N ≈ 52 patients) of the phase I trial of ivuxolimab. The paper's findings and limits, for the study overall: After ivuxolimab, more expanded clones were found on average in CD8+ T cells than in CD4+ T cells. The antigen specificity of the peripheral T cells that underwent clonal expansion was not determined. Low levels of normalized T-cell clonal expansion were also shown by some nonresponding patients. In the 0.1-3.0 mg/kg groups, partial responders were among the patients with the lowest normalized peripheral clonal expansion, particularly in CD8+ T cells. At doses of 0.1 to 3.0 mg/kg, clonal expansion of both CD4+ and CD8+ blood T cells was observed from baseline to week 6.

The CDR3 measures 14 amino acids from cysteine to phenylalanine. The entry retains the CDR3 DNA only, 42 bases that are in frame from base 1. Taken from the germline V gene (reference sequence), the CDR1 and CDR2 loops are SEHNR and FQNEAQ. Trimming costs V 4 bases and J 4 bases, and their ends lie 13 bases apart. As regards this clone: This clone's antigen is unknown. Per-base quality was not reported, and no clone a single base away is much larger than it.

Patients with a history of autoimmune disease or receiving systemic immunosuppression were excluded from the trial. Peripheral blood for TCR sequencing was drawn from every dose cohort at baseline, at cycle 4 day 1 and at cycle 7 day 1. The samples were drawn from a first-in-human, open-label, multicenter phase I dose-escalation trial of ivuxolimab. Adults with locally advanced or metastatic melanoma, renal cell, hepatocellular, or head and neck squamous cell carcinoma were enrolled in the trial. Before TCR sequencing, CD4+ T cells and CD8+ T cells were sorted from peripheral blood as separate populations. To sequence the TCRbeta CDR3 region, genomic DNA was isolated from the sorted cells. TCRbeta CDR3 regions were sequenced using the immunoSEQ Assay. TCRdb limited this immuneACCESS table to in-frame rearrangements with V and J called. A share of clones is missing; checked studies link under half to unresolved V genes, and the rest is unexplained. The sample data list 73,000 or so clones, and just over 85% of these were observed just once. Roughly 0.75% of the sample belongs to the ten largest clones.

The sequence was obtained from an adult with an advanced solid tumor such as melanoma, head and neck, liver or kidney cancer. The chain is encoded by TRBV7-9 joined to TRBJ2-5, with the D gene too uncertain to name. Here the sequenced sample was CD4+ or CD8+ T cells sorted from blood, taken in a trial of the OX40 agonist ivuxolimab. The CDR3 protein is CASSYDQPGETQYF. The nucleotide sequence is given as TGTGCCAGCAGCTATGACCAACCAGGAGAGACCCAGTACTTC.